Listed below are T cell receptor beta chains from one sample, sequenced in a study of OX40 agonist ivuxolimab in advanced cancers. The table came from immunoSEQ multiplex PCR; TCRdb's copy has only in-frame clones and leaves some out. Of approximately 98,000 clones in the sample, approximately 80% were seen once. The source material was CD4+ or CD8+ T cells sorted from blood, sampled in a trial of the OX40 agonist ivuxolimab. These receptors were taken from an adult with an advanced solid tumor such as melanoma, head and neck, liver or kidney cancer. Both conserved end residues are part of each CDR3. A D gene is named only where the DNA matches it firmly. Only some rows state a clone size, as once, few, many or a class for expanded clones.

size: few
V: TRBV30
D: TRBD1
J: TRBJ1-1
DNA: TGTGCCTGGAGTGAGGGACAGCCAAACACTGAAGCTTTCTTT
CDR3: CAWSEGQPNTEAFF

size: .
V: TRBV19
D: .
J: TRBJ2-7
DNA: TGTGCCAGTAGTCCCACCTGGGGGCGCGAGCAGTACTTC
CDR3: CASSPTWGREQYF

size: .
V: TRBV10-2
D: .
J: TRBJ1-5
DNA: TGCGCCAGCAGTGAGCTAGTTAATCAGCCCCAGCATTTT
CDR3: CASSELVNQPQHF

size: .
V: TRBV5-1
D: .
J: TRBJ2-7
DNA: TGCGCCAGCAGCTTGTACGCGGGAACCTACGAGCAGTACTTC
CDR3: CASSLYAGTYEQYF

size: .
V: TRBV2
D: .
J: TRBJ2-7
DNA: TGTGCCAGCAGTGAAGGCCCCCCGGCGTCCTACGAGCAGTACTTC
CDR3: CASSEGPPASYEQYF

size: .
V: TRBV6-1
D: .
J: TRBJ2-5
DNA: TGTGCCAGCAGGCGAGGGGACGGGGAGACCCAGTACTTC
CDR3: CASRRGDGETQYF

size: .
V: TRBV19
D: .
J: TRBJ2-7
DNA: TGTGCCAGTAGTATAGATAGGAACGAGCAGTACTTC
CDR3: CASSIDRNEQYF

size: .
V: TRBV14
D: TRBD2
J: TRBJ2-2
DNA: TGTGCCAGCAGCCGGACTAGCCCCAACACCGGGGAGCTGTTTTTT
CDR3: CASSRTSPNTGELFF

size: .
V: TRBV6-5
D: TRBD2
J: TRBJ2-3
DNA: TGTGCCAGCAGTCCGGGAGGGGAGTGGACAGATACGCAGTATTTT
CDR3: CASSPGGEWTDTQYF

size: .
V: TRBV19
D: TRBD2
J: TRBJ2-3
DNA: TGTGCCAGTAGTCTTTACACAGCGGGAGGGACAGATACGCAGTATTTT
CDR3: CASSLYTAGGTDTQYF

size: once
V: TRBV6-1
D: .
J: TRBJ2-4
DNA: TGTGCCAGCAGGGAGGGATTAAACATTCAGTACTTC
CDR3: CASREGLNIQYF

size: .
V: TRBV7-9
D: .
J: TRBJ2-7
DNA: TGTGCCAGCAGCTTATATCCAGGTTCCTACGAGCAGTACTTC
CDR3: CASSLYPGSYEQYF

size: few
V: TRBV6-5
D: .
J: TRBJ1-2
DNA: TGTGCCAGCAGGACTGAGGACTATGGCTACACCTTC
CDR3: CASRTEDYGYTF

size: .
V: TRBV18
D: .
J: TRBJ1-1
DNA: TGTGCCAGCTCACCGGGCCCTGGAGGGGACACTGAAGCTTTCTTT
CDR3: CASSPGPGGDTEAFF

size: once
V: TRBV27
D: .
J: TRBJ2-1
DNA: TGTGCCAGCAGTCCACAATTAGGGGATGAGCAGTTCTTC
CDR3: CASSPQLGDEQFF

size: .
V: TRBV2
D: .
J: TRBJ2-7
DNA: TGTGCCAGCAGTGGAGGCGCCCCCAGGCAGTACTTC
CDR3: CASSGGAPRQYF

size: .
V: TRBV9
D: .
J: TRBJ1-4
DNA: TGTGCCAGCAGCGCCGGGACTAGTGAAAAACTGTTTTTT
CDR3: CASSAGTSEKLFF

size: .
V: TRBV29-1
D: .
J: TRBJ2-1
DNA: TGCCCCCCGTCCGGCAGCAATGAGCAGTTCTTC
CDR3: CPPSGSNEQFF

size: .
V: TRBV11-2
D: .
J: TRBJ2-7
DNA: TGTGCCAGCAGCCCCGGACGTCCCTACGAGCAGTACTTC
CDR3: CASSPGRPYEQYF

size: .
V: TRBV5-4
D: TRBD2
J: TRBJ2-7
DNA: TGTGCCAGCAGCTTAGCGGGAGGGCGTCGCGAGCAGTACTTC
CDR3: CASSLAGGRREQYF

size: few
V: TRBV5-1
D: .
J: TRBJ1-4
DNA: TGCGCCAGCAGCCTCACGAATAAACCCGGGGGAGGTGAAAAACTGTTTTTT
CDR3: CASSLTNKPGGGEKLFF

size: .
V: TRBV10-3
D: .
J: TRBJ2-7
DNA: TGTGCCACCGCCCAACAGGGAAACTCCTACGAGCAGTACTTC
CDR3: CATAQQGNSYEQYF

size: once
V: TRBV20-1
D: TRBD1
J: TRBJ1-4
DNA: TGCAGTGCTAGAGATAGGGACAGAGCGGTTTTT
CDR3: CSARDRDRAVF

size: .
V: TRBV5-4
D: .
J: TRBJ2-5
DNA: TGTGCCAGCAGCTTGGGCGCCGGGGGAGAGACCCAGTACTTC
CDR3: CASSLGAGGETQYF

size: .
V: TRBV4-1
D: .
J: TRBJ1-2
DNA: TGCGCCAGCAGCCAAGATGTAGGGTTGAAAGGCTACACCTTC
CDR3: CASSQDVGLKGYTF

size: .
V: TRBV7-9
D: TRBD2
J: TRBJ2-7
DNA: TGTGCCAGCAGCTTAGAAGCTAGCGGGAGTTACGAGCAGTACTTC
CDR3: CASSLEASGSYEQYF

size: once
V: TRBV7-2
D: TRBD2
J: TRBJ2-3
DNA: TGTGCCAGCAGCCCTAGCGGGGGCACGAGGGATACGCAGTATTTT
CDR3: CASSPSGGTRDTQYF

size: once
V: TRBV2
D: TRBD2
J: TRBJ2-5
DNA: TGTGCCAGCACCTCAGCGGGAGTGGCGCAAGAGACCCAGTACTTC
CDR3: CASTSAGVAQETQYF

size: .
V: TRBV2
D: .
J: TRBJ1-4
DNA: TGTGCCAGCAGTTGGGGGGGCAATGAAAAACTGTTTTTT
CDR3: CASSWGGNEKLFF

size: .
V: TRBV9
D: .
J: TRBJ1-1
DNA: TGTGCCAGCAGCACCCGGGGTGACACTGAAGCTTTCTTT
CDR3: CASSTRGDTEAFF

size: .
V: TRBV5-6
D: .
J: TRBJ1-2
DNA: TGTGCCAGCGACTCGACACTGACTAATGGCTACACCTTC
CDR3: CASDSTLTNGYTF

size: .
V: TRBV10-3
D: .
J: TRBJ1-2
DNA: TGTGCCATCAGTGAGTCACCGAAGCATGGCTACACCTTC
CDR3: CAISESPKHGYTF

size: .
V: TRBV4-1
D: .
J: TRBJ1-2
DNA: TGCGCCAGCAGCCAAGATTTGGAGTATGGCTACACCTTC
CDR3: CASSQDLEYGYTF

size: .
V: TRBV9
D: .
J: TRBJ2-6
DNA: TGTGCCAGCAGCACGCAGGGGAATGGGGCCAACGTCCTGACTTTC
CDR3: CASSTQGNGANVLTF

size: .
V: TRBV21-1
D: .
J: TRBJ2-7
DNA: TGTGCCAGCAGCAAAGTGGGAAACTACGAGCAGTACTTC
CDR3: CASSKVGNYEQYF

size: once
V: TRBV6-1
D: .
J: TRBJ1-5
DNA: TGTGCCAGCAGTGCCGGATTCGGGGATCAGCCCCAGCATTTT
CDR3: CASSAGFGDQPQHF